The 3 T cell receptor beta chains reported below all come from one sample, sequenced in a study of blood T cell repertoires in COVID-19. Here immunoSEQ multiplex PCR was the method, and the copy in TCRdb shows in-frame clones only, minus some. The sample carries approximately 70,000 clones, roughly 79% recorded once. The sequenced sample was peripheral blood. The receptors originated from an older woman with acute or convalescent COVID-19.

This clone was picked up a small number of times. This rearrangement joins TRBV3-1 (or the pseudogene TRBV3-2) to TRBJ2-7; 9 bases match TRBD1. CDR3 size: 14 residues. V shed 2 bases and J 4 bases; nucleotides not matched to a gene: 3. Per the germline V gene, CDR1 is LGHDT and CDR2 is YNNKEL (reference sequence). CDR3 protein: CASSQMTGGYEQYF. The CDR3 nucleotides are TGTGCCAGCAGCCAAATGACAGGGGGGTACGAGCAGTACTTC.

The gene calls are TRBV7-6 and TRBJ1-4, with D tentatively TRBD1 (5 bases). Looked up from germline, CDR1 is SGHVS and CDR2 is FNYEAQ. V was cut by 5 bases and J by 0 bases, with 22 bases left in between. This CDR3 has 19 residues. In DNA form, the CDR3 reads TGTGCCAGCAGCGCCGCCCCCGCCGACAGCCTTGCAACTAATGAAAAACTGTTTTTT. This codes for CASSAAPADSLATNEKLFF.

The chain joins TRBV20-1 to TRBJ1-5, with 10 bases lining up with TRBD1. The CDR3 contains 13 residues. Germline lookup yields CDR1 DFQATT and CDR2 SNEGSKA (reference sequence). The V and J ends lost 3 bases and 5 bases, in that order; junction bases with no gene match: 1. The CDR3 nucleotides read TGCAGTGCTAGTGGGACAGGGGATCAGCCCCAGCATTTT. Encoded protein: CSASGTGDQPQHF.